The entry that follows covers one TCR beta chain sequence. Its cognate antigen has yet to be identified. Per-nucleotide qualities are absent, and no much larger clonotype sits a single base away. Collaborating institutions collected whole blood in K2EDTA tubes following their own protocols. For TCRbeta analysis, collaborator samples were shipped as frozen whole blood, as isolated PBMCs, or as DNA extracted from either sample type. These data originate in a study of blood T cell repertoires in COVID-19 (dated by TCRdb to 2020 to 2021). Some background on the complete study: Samples covering the acute and convalescent phases of COVID-19 were provided by collaborators in the United States, Italy and Spain. The material from the prospective study consisted of cDNA or gDNA derived from T cells, B-cell-depleted T cells, or PBMCs. Deeply sampled blood TCRbeta repertoires from subjects exposed to, actively infected with, or recovered from COVID-19 were included in the dataset. The repertoires were made available in a free public database intended to serve as a resource for research on the immune response to SARS-CoV-2. Samples were obtained from the ongoing ImmuneRACE study (first 160 participants) and from roughly 1,300 subjects provided by 6 global collaborators. A de-identified subject ID, COVID-19 status, age in years and sex were almost always included in the sample metadata. Where HLA class I and class II types were available, the types were taken from metadata supplied by the sample provider, not from assay-based typing.

The immunoSEQ Assay, a bias-controlled multiplex PCR, was used to amplify TCRbeta CDR3 regions from genomic DNA. Turning to the authors' computational methods: Within the assay, amplification of reference gene primers was used to estimate how many nucleated cells each sample contained. To quantify the absolute abundance of each unique TCRbeta CDR3 rearrangement, sequence reads were collapsed and filtered. For each sample, productive Simpson clonality was calculated by taking the square root of Simpson's diversity index across productive rearrangements. The clones in this table, taken by TCRdb from immuneACCESS, are in-frame only. Not every clone is retained; where verified, under half of the shortfall comes from an unresolved V gene, and the cause of the rest is unknown. The V and J calls and clone size are taken from that table; D and trimming were inferred from the DNA. The sample profile shows approximately 350,000 clones; about 89% of them were found once. The ten largest clones capture more than 1% of the sample.

General conclusions and limits of the study: The amount of clinical and demographic metadata varied by source and participant and was provided uncurated.

The sequencing sample was made of peripheral blood. This clonotype was sampled from a man aged 35 to 55 with acute or convalescent COVID-19.

The nucleotide sequence is TGTGCCAGCAGCCAAGGGGGGCAGGGTATGGAAAAACTGTTTTTT. Translated, this is CASSQGGQGMEKLFF. The rearranged segments are TRBV3-1 (or the pseudogene TRBV3-2) and TRBJ1-4; TRBD1 is possibly the D segment (6 matching bases). The CDR3 has 15 amino acids, counting the end cysteine and phenylalanine. CDR3 DNA is the only sequence kept; it has 45 bases, read in frame from the first base. Between the V and J ends, shortened by 1 base and 8 bases respectively, the junction contains 14 bases. CDR1 and CDR2 are read off the germline V gene (reference sequence) as LGHDT and YNNKEL.